One and the same sample provided the 4 T cell receptor beta chains below, sequenced in a study of Ad26.COV2.S vaccination and SARS-CoV-2 variants. Libraries were prepared by immunoSEQ multiplex PCR; TCRdb keeps only in-frame clonotypes and omits some of them. The repertoire holds hundreds of thousands of clones, with around 92% as singletons. Documented treatment: roughly 20 received Ad26.COV2.S at low or high dose, single or two shots; several received placebo; per-sample allocation not given. Each sample was drawn 63 days after the first injection (of vaccine or placebo). The material sequenced was peripheral blood, taken in a trial of Ad26.COV2.S vaccine versus placebo. The receptors derive from a person between 18 and 65 years old who received the Ad26.COV2.S COVID-19 vaccine or a placebo.

The table lists this clone with a count of one. Other DNA variants within this sample encode the same CDR3. The CDR3 loop is CAWSGGGNQPQHF. The CDR3 DNA reads TGTGCCTGGAGTGGGGGGGGCAATCAGCCCCAGCATTTT. The chain couples TRBV30 to TRBJ1-5; D is possibly TRBD1 (5 bases). Trimming removed 1 base at V and 2 bases at J, with 6 bases between. The CDR3 has 13 residues. Per germline, CDR1 GTSNPN and CDR2 SVGIG (reference sequence). Supplemented by reference TRBV30 and TRBJ1-5, the full variable domain reads SQTIHQWPATLVQPVGSPLSLECTVEGTSNPNLYWYRQAAGRGLQLLFYSVGIGQISSEVPQNLSASRPQDRQFILSSKKLLLSDSGFYLCAWSGGGNQPQHFGDGTRLSIL.

V and J are TRBV7-3 and TRBJ2-1; D may correspond to TRBD1 or TRBD2 (5 bases each). The CDR3 length is 12 residues. Trimming stripped 5 bases from V and 9 bases from J, with 11 bases between. Germline V lookup: CDR1 SGHTA, CDR2 FQGTGA. The CDR3 DNA reads as TGTGCCAGCAGCCGCACTAGGGGTGAGCAGTTCTTC. Translated: CASSRTRGEQFF.

J is TRBJ2-5 and V is TRBV18; D assignment may be TRBD1 or TRBD2 (6 bases each). Trimming removed 2 bases at V and 4 bases at J, with 11 bases between. The germline gives CDR1 KGHSH, CDR2 LQKENI. There are 14 residues in the CDR3. The CDR3 DNA sequence: TGTGCCAGCTCACCAGGCAGGGGAGGAGAGACCCAGTACTTC. Encoded protein: CASSPGRGGETQYF.

The genes are TRBV4-2 and TRBJ2-2; D is unclear. Germline loops: CDR1 LGHNA, CDR2 YNFKEQ. The CDR3 loop spans 13 amino acids. V lost 10 bases and J lost 1, with 10 bases in between. CDR3 protein: CATTGKNTGELFF. Written as DNA, the CDR3 is TGTGCCACTACGGGCAAGAACACCGGGGAGCTGTTTTTT.